Listed below are T cell receptor beta chains from one sample, sequenced in a study of shared clonotypes between healthy human individuals. Produced via immunoSEQ multiplex PCR; TCRdb's table is partial and in-frame only. In the table there are hundreds of thousands of clones, roughly 70% of which are singletons. The material sequenced was memory CD4+ T cells sorted from blood. All receptors derive from a woman aged 25 to 39 in good health. Both conserved end residues are part of each CDR3. Fields, in order: D gene, V gene, J gene, clone size, CDR3 protein, CDR3 DNA. The D gene is left open where the match is weak. Clone size is given for some rows only: seen once, a few or many times, or a class if the clone is expanded.

D gene: TRBD2; V gene: TRBV5-1; J gene: TRBJ2-3; clone size: NA; CDR3 protein: CASSLGGLAGPSTDTQYF; CDR3 DNA: TGCGCCAGCAGCTTGGGGGGACTAGCGGGTCCTAGCACAGATACGCAGTATTTT
D gene: NA; V gene: TRBV6-1; J gene: TRBJ1-1; clone size: NA; CDR3 protein: CASSEEEGGGNTEAFF; CDR3 DNA: TGTGCCAGCAGTGAAGAGGAAGGAGGGGGGAACACTGAAGCTTTCTTT
D gene: NA; V gene: TRBV19; J gene: TRBJ1-5; clone size: few; CDR3 protein: CASRNPDGGQPQHF; CDR3 DNA: TGTGCCAGTAGAAACCCCGACGGAGGACAGCCCCAGCATTTT
D gene: NA; V gene: TRBV28; J gene: TRBJ1-5; clone size: NA; CDR3 protein: CASSRTYSNQPQHF; CDR3 DNA: TGTGCCAGCAGCCGAACATATAGCAATCAGCCCCAGCATTTT
D gene: TRBD1; V gene: TRBV29-1; J gene: TRBJ2-7; clone size: few; CDR3 protein: CSVPPGQGNEQYF; CDR3 DNA: TGCAGCGTGCCACCGGGACAGGGAAACGAGCAGTACTTC
D gene: NA; V gene: TRBV7-9; J gene: TRBJ1-3; clone size: many; CDR3 protein: CASSLGQNTIYF; CDR3 DNA: TGTGCCAGCAGCTTGGGCCAAAACACCATATATTTT
D gene: NA; V gene: TRBV4-1; J gene: TRBJ1-1; clone size: NA; CDR3 protein: CASSQTLVAEAFF; CDR3 DNA: TGCGCCAGCAGCCAAACACTAGTCGCCGAAGCTTTCTTT
D gene: NA; V gene: TRBV13; J gene: TRBJ1-2; clone size: NA; CDR3 protein: CASSLGYRTYDYGYTF; CDR3 DNA: TGTGCCAGCAGCTTAGGCTACAGAACATACGACTATGGCTACACCTTC
D gene: TRBD2; V gene: TRBV5-6; J gene: TRBJ2-1; clone size: NA; CDR3 protein: CASFSASGTDEQFF; CDR3 DNA: TGTGCCAGTTTCTCGGCTAGCGGGACTGATGAGCAGTTCTTC
D gene: NA; V gene: TRBV15; J gene: TRBJ1-2; clone size: many; CDR3 protein: CATSRDSGTYGYTF; CDR3 DNA: TGTGCCACCAGCAGAGATTCGGGCACCTATGGCTACACCTTC
D gene: TRBD2; V gene: TRBV2; J gene: TRBJ2-3; clone size: NA; CDR3 protein: CASSVGTSGSTDTQYF; CDR3 DNA: TGTGCCAGCAGTGTCGGGACTAGCGGGAGCACAGATACGCAGTATTTT
D gene: NA; V gene: TRBV10-3; J gene: TRBJ2-7; clone size: few; CDR3 protein: CAISANRDSYEQYF; CDR3 DNA: TGTGCCATCAGCGCGAACAGAGATTCCTACGAGCAGTACTTC
D gene: TRBD2; V gene: TRBV7-6; J gene: TRBJ2-1; clone size: NA; CDR3 protein: CASSSVGLAGDLFF; CDR3 DNA: TGTGCCAGCAGCTCTGTAGGACTAGCGGGAGATCTTTTCTTC
D gene: TRBD1; V gene: TRBV15; J gene: TRBJ1-4; clone size: NA; CDR3 protein: CATSRGTGGKEKLFF; CDR3 DNA: TGTGCCACCAGCAGAGGGACAGGGGGTAAAGAAAAACTGTTTTTT
D gene: NA; V gene: TRBV18; J gene: TRBJ1-1; clone size: NA; CDR3 protein: CASSPQGQGKGDTEAFF; CDR3 DNA: TGTGCCAGCTCACCACAAGGGCAGGGTAAAGGTGACACTGAAGCTTTCTTT
D gene: TRBD2; V gene: TRBV6-6; J gene: TRBJ2-7; clone size: NA; CDR3 protein: CASRTTSGSSYEQYF; CDR3 DNA: TGTGCCAGCAGAACTACTAGCGGGAGCTCCTACGAGCAGTACTTC
D gene: NA; V gene: TRBV6-4; J gene: TRBJ2-1; clone size: NA; CDR3 protein: CASSDPRRTFF; CDR3 DNA: TGTGCCAGCAGTGACCCGAGGAGGACGTTCTTC